Listed here is a single T cell receptor (beta chain). What it recognizes is unknown. This sample stems from a study of tumor-infiltrating lymphocytes in primary liver carcinoma. Study background: Lesions, classed as T1-T3 N0M0, spanned about 4 to 10 cm across. Findings and limits, study-wide: Whereas tumor region pairs overlapped more, tumor-adjacent and tumor-blood pairs overlapped less.

Trimming took off 11 bases at V and 6 bases at J, with 16 bases between the two ends. The CDR3 length is 13 residues. CDR1 and CDR2 (germline): SGHAT, FQNNGV. The roughly 17-31 mg bulk tissue piece was not sorted before simultaneous RNA and DNA extraction. Production of TCR beta cDNA used roughly 0.55 ug total RNA together with a constant-region primer. What produced the TCR beta libraries was three nested multiplex PCR rounds using slightly modified ARM-PCR. Two initial PCR rounds of approximately 10 cycles each paired TRBV1-TRBV30 forward primers with a C-beta reverse primer. TCRdb reprocessed the multiplex PCR reads via MiXCR and lists one record per CDR3 protein. Of more than 60,000 distinct CDR3 sequences detected, about 72% appear once; the ten largest clones hold 28%.

V gene TRBV11-2 combines with J gene TRBJ2-2; D gene ambiguous. The receptor comes from a man in his forties or fifties with primary liver carcinoma and hepatitis B virus infection. The sample consisted of liver tumor tissue from sampling region 4. As to subset: tumor region T4, right-lateral pole. The CDR3 coding sequence is TGTGCCTATAGCTTCGGCTGGCCCGGGGAGCTGTTTTTT. It specifies CAYSFGWPGELFF.